The text below deals with one T cell receptor beta chain. This clone is a singleton in its sample. The target of this receptor is not known. It has no much larger one-base neighbor in the sample; base qualities were not kept. Interpreted using the paper, the time point label stands for: baseline before first vaccination. The vaccinee samples were drawn from two UK trials, COV001 and COV002, one of which was a single-blind randomized controlled phase 2/3 trial testing AZD1222 (ChAdOx1 nCoV-19) in healthy adults. For TCRbeta chain sequencing, PBMC samples were collected from trial participants at day 0 and at day 28 after the second dose. The CDR3 has 14 amino acids, counting the end cysteine and phenylalanine. The sequence is cut down to CDR3 DNA, 42 bases in frame from base 1. Sequences SGHRS (CDR1) and YFSETQ (CDR2) are obtained from the germline V gene. V sheds 4 bases and J sheds 2 bases, leaving 13 bases between their ends.

This sample stems from a study of T cell responses to AZD1222 COVID-19 vaccine listed by TCRdb under 2021. Notes on the research overall: AZD1222 recipients given second doses at about 4 weeks or at about 12 weeks were pooled, since spike-specific TCR depth and breadth were not found to differ between the two schedules. A total of 230 to 250 trial participants underwent TCR sequencing, of whom roughly 210 received two doses of AZD1222 and about 26 received two doses of the MenACWY control vaccine. Trial participants were enrolled into age subgroups of 18-55, 56-69 and 70-plus years, which contained roughly 140, 27 and 60 TCR-sequenced participants, respectively. Points the paper makes about the study in general: A significant rise in spike-specific TCR breadth and depth was observed after two AZD1222 doses relative to day 0 and relative to MenACWY recipients. No day 14 peak-response samples were available, so repertoires were characterized only after the peak T cell response. Conclusions about previously exposed vaccinees are limited because only five to seven AZD1222 recipients were SARS-CoV-2 seropositive at baseline. Epitopes outside the regions mutated in the B.1.351 and B.1.1.7 variants were reportedly recognized by nearly half of the unique spike-specific TCRs. Participants were mostly white British and included more females than males, and it was suggested by the authors that clonal diversity may have been underestimated. The 56-69-year group was small, and its depth increase did not reach significance, likely because of low power. CD4 TCRs associated with the vaccine covered the entire spike protein, and the dominant responses were in regions 160-218 and 743-854.

The CDR3 regions of human TCRbeta chains were subjected to immunosequencing. Per the original workflow: TCRs in the repertoires were compared against a reference library of SARS-CoV-2-specific TCRs that had been generated with the MIRA antigen-specificity platform. Breadth was defined as the fraction of unique TCRs that were SARS-CoV-2-associated. Depth was defined as the fraction of total T cells that were SARS-CoV-2-associated. Using the MIRA data, each spike-specific TCR was assigned both to the spike region to which the TCR was reactive and to a CD4 or CD8 class. Log10-transformed breadth and depth values were compared by one-way ANOVA with Sidak's multiple comparisons tests. The table was pulled from immuneACCESS by TCRdb, which kept in-frame rearrangements only. Such tables lose some clones; where checked, under half of the loss comes from unresolved V genes, and the rest has no known cause. Clone size and V and J calls were adopted from that table, with D and trimming inferred from the DNA. This sample lists some 89,000 clones; about 92% were detected once. The ten largest make up approximately 3% of the sample.

The sequence joins TRBV5-1 to TRBJ2-7; a tentative D match to TRBD1 spans 6 bases. This receptor was obtained from an adult in good health. The source was peripheral blood, collected on day 0 of AZD1222 vaccination. The CDR3 corresponds to CASSPKWGPYEQYF. Here is the DNA: TGCGCCAGCAGCCCAAAGTGGGGGCCCTACGAGCAGTACTTC.